The 28 T cell receptor beta chains below were found in one sample sequenced in a study of T cell repertoires in cytomegalovirus infection. MiXCR, applied by TCRdb to the reads, yields one record per CDR3 protein. In the table there are some 270,000 distinct CDR3 sequences, over 15% of which are singletons. The sample was CD8+ T cells from PBMCs. The receptors were sampled from a human donor in good health (CMV status not recorded). Some clones in this sample may be carry-over from other donors' samples.

On this clonotype: A much larger clone is a single base away; this may be a read error. The V call is TRBV5-1, the J call TRBJ2-1; TRBD1 or TRBD2 may be the D gene (5 bases each). CDR1 is SGHRS and CDR2 is YFSETQ in the germline V gene. The CDR3 spans 14 residues. The V gene lost 4 bases and the J gene lost 9 bases, with 17 bases spanning the gap. The chain's CDR3 is CASSTRDHGIEQFF. The CDR3 DNA reads TGCGCCAGCAGCACCCGGGACCATGGCATTGAGCAGTTCTTC.

This clonotype was detected many times. This chain uses TRBV15 with TRBJ1-2; D is unresolved. Per germline, CDR1 LNHNV and CDR2 YYDKDF (reference sequence). The CDR3 is 15 residues long. Trimming left V 0 bases short and J 6 bases short, with 14 bases between. The CDR3 DNA is TGTGCCACCAGCAGAGATGGATTGGGGATCGATGGCTACACCTTC. It yields the protein CATSRDGLGIDGYTF.

This sequence joins TRBV6-5 and TRBJ1-6; 8 bases align to TRBD1. The CDR3 covers 18 residues. Trimming at V came to 0 bases and at J to 9 bases, leaving 13 bases not matched to a gene. CDR1 and CDR2 (germline): MNHEY, SVGAGI. The CDR3 region has the DNA TGTGCCAGCAGTTACTCGGGACAGGTCAAATTAGAAAGTTCACCCCTCCACTTT. Translation: CASSYSGQVKLESSPLHF.

This clonotype has a handful of counts. The chain couples TRBV9 to TRBJ2-2; TRBD1 aligns across 7 bases. V shed 3 bases, J shed 2 bases, and the junction held 7 bases outside the gene matches. From germline, CDR1 is SGDLS and CDR2 YYNGEE. This CDR3 spans 16 amino acids. CDR3 region: CASSAKQGSNTGELFF. In DNA form, the CDR3 reads TGTGCCAGCAGCGCAAAACAGGGGTCCAACACCGGGGAGCTGTTTTTT.

J is TRBJ1-6 and V is TRBV5-6, with TRBD1 matching 8 bases. The junction had 0 bases not matched to a gene; V was cut back by 0 bases and J by 4 bases. The CDR3 has 15 residues. CDR1 and CDR2 (germline): SGHDT, YYEEEE. CDR3 coding DNA: TGTGCCAGCAGCTTGGACAGGGGGTATAATTCACCCCTCCACTTT. It encodes CASSLDRGYNSPLHF.

This clonotype was seen a few times. This chain connects TRBV6-6 to TRBJ2-7; 7 nucleotides match TRBD1. In germline, CDR1 is MNHNY, CDR2 SVGAGI (reference sequence). The CDR3 extends over 15 amino acids. Trimming at V came to 4 bases and at J to 0 bases, leaving 6 bases not matched to a gene. DNA of the CDR3: TGTGCCAGCAGTTTCCCGGGACAGCACTCCTACGAGCAGTACTTC. Amino acids: CASSFPGQHSYEQYF.

V usage is TRBV15 and J usage is TRBJ2-7; D is unclear. The CDR3 spans 15 residues. In germline, CDR1 is LNHNV, CDR2 YYDKDF (reference sequence). V lost 0 bases, J lost 5 bases, and 14 bases lay in between. The CDR3 DNA sequence: TGTGCCACCAGCAGAGAACAAGGAAGTGTTGACGAGCAGTACTTC. It is translated as CATSREQGSVDEQYF.

This clonotype has a handful of counts. This chain connects TRBV6-2 or TRBV6-3 to TRBJ2-5; D is undetermined. The CDR3 is made up of 14 amino acids. Trimming left V 0 bases short and J 3 bases short, with 8 bases between. Germline CDR1 and CDR2: MNHEY and SVGEGT. The CDR3 DNA reads TGTGCCAGCAGTTACTCGGAACTCGAAGAGACCCAGTACTTC. Translating gives CASSYSELEETQYF.

This clonotype was seen more than once but under ten times. The V call is TRBV20-1, the J call TRBJ1-1; tentative D call: TRBD1 (5 bases). Looked up from germline, CDR1 is DFQATT and CDR2 is SNEGSKA (reference sequence). V lost 6 bases and J lost 0, with 11 bases in between. This CDR3 is built from 13 residues. The CDR3 region is CSATRGLNTEAFF. Written as DNA, the CDR3 is TGCAGTGCCACTAGGGGACTGAACACTGAAGCTTTCTTT.

The chain has TRBV2 and TRBJ2-3; 8 nucleotides agree with TRBD2. J lost 3 bases, V lost 4 bases, and 12 bases had no gene match. The V gene's germline CDR1 is SNHLY and CDR2 FYNNEI. This CDR3 has 17 residues. CDR3: CASSGFLPGLETDTQYF. CDR3 coding DNA: TGTGCCAGCAGTGGCTTCCTTCCGGGACTAGAAACAGATACGCAGTATTTT.

This clonotype was observed at least ten times. The chain recombines TRBV7-2 with TRBJ2-5; no definite D call. Trimming cost V 2 bases and J 1 base, with 5 bases left between them. Germline V gene lookup returns CDR1 SGHTA and CDR2 FQGNSA. The CDR3 covers 13 residues. The DNA of the CDR3 is TGTGCCAGCAGCTTAAATCGCCAAGAGACCCAGTACTTC. This encodes CASSLNRQETQYF.

The chain combines TRBV19 with TRBJ1-1; D is undetermined. Trimming took 7 bases from V and 8 from J, leaving 14 bases between them. CDR1 and CDR2 from the germline V gene are LNHDA and SQIVND (reference sequence). The CDR3 is made up of 12 amino acids. The CDR3 loop reads CASTKTSREAFF. In nucleotides, the CDR3 is TGTGCCAGTACCAAGACATCGAGAGAAGCTTTCTTT. Full variable domain (remainder filled in from reference TRBV19 and TRBJ1-1): DGGITQSPKYLFRKEGQNVTLSCEQNLNHDAMYWYRQDPGQGLRLIYYSQIVNDFQKGDIAEGYSVSREKKESFPLTVTSAQKNPTAFYLCASTKTSREAFFGQGTRLTVV.

This clonotype has ten or more counts. At one end the junction does not follow the germline gene, possibly because of a read error. This chain links TRBV4-3 with TRBJ2-1; weak D call: TRBD1 (5 bases). The CDR3 sequence is 14 residues long. The V gene's germline CDR1 is LGHNA and CDR2 YSLEER. CDR3 in DNA: TGTGCCAGCAGCCCAGGGTCCTCCTACAATGAGCAGTTCTTC. Translation: CASSPGSSYNEQFF.

V usage is TRBV20-1 and J usage is TRBJ1-6, with 8 bases that match TRBD1. Germline lookup yields CDR1 DFQATT and CDR2 SNEGSKA (reference sequence). Trimming cost V 0 bases and J 5 bases; bases outside gene matches: 3. The length of the CDR3 is 15 residues. CDR3 region: CSARDPQGDNSPLHF. CDR3 bases: TGCAGTGCTAGAGATCCACAGGGGGATAATTCACCCCTCCACTTT.

This clonotype was counted at least ten times. The chain joins TRBV7-2 to TRBJ2-3, with D possibly being TRBD2 (6 bases). This CDR3 comprises 15 residues. Trimming removed 3 bases from V and 2 bases from J, with 12 bases in between. CDR1 is SGHTA, CDR2 FQGNSA, per germline. The CDR3 here is CASSFYLAPTDTQYF. DNA of the CDR3: TGTGCCAGCAGCTTTTACCTAGCGCCCACAGATACGCAGTATTTT.

The chain couples TRBV6-5 to TRBJ2-7, with 8 positions matching TRBD1. In germline, CDR1 is MNHEY, CDR2 SVGAGI. The CDR3 is made up of 14 amino acids. V lost 4 bases to trimming and J lost 3 bases; unmatched junction nucleotides: 5. The CDR3 loop reads CASSSTGAFYEQYF. CDR3 nucleotides: TGTGCCAGCAGTTCGACAGGGGCATTCTACGAGCAGTACTTC.

The chain is built from TRBV5-4 and TRBJ2-7, with 9 bases fitting TRBD1. Germline trimming cut 4 bases from V and 7 bases from J; bases unmatched to any gene: 18. This CDR3 region has 17 residues. CDR1 and CDR2 from the germline V gene are SGHNT and YYREEE (reference sequence). The CDR3 loop reads CASSPWPTGGLTGEQYF. The CDR3 coding sequence is TGTGCCAGCAGCCCTTGGCCAACAGGGGGCTTAACGGGAGAGCAGTACTTC.

This clonotype was picked up many times. V is TRBV6-2 or TRBV6-3 and J is TRBJ2-7; D is possibly TRBD2 (5 bases). Trimming left V 6 bases short and J 1 base short, with 13 bases between. This CDR3 contains 14 residues. The germline CDR1 and CDR2 sequences are MNHEY and SVGEGT. CDR3 in DNA: TGTGCCAGCAGATTGGACTCTCTATCCTACGAGCAGTACTTC. Translated: CASRLDSLSYEQYF.

In this sample, this clonotype turned up a few times. The chain carries TRBV6-5 and TRBJ1-1, with D tentatively TRBD1 (6 bases). V was cut by 0 bases and J by 6 bases, with 11 bases left in between. The CDR3 is 14 amino acids. From germline, CDR1 is MNHEY and CDR2 SVGAGI. The CDR3 here is CASSYSRGAAEAFF. In DNA, the CDR3 is TGTGCCAGCAGTTACTCCAGGGGTGCAGCTGAAGCTTTCTTT.

Regarding this clonotype: With a much larger clone just one base away, this may be a read error. The rearrangement links TRBV6-5 to TRBJ2-5; D unclear. CDR3 length: 13 amino acids. Germline CDR1 is MNHEY and CDR2 is SVGAGI. V gave up 10 bases and J gave up 4 bases, with 16 bases separating them. The CDR3, as DNA: TGTGCCACCAACCCCAGTCACGGAGAGACCCAGTACTTC. It yields the protein CATNPSHGETQYF.

This clonotype was recorded a few times. The chain is built from TRBV20-1 and TRBJ1-2; the D gene is possibly TRBD1 (6 bases). The CDR3 totals 14 residues. Germline-derived CDR1 and CDR2 are DFQATT and SNEGSKA (reference sequence). The V gene lost 1 base and the J gene lost 2 bases, with 11 bases spanning the gap. CDR3 sequence: CSARAPTGNYGYTF. CDR3 in DNA: TGCAGTGCTAGAGCCCCGACAGGAAACTATGGCTACACCTTC.

The V call is TRBV10-3, the J call TRBJ2-3; 10 bases map to TRBD2. The CDR3 runs to 16 residues. J gave up 1 base and V 0 bases, and 1 base lay outside the gene matches. Germline assignment: CDR1 ENHRY and CDR2 SYGVKD. This chain's CDR3 is CAISESGTSGTDTQYF. The CDR3 DNA reads as TGTGCCATCAGTGAGTCCGGGACTAGCGGCACAGATACGCAGTATTTT.

This clonotype was counted between two and nine times. The J gene is TRBJ2-3, the V gene TRBV20-1, with 11 nucleotides matching TRBD2. Germline lookup yields CDR1 DFQATT and CDR2 SNEGSKA (reference sequence). V shed 6 bases, J shed 0 bases, and the junction held 5 bases outside the gene matches. There are 15 residues in the CDR3. The CDR3 sequence: CSAQGLAVSTDTQYF. Written as DNA, the CDR3 is TGCAGTGCCCAGGGACTAGCGGTTAGCACAGATACGCAGTATTTT.

Comment on this clonotype: A much larger clone differs by one base, so this may be a read error. The chain recombines TRBV19 with TRBJ1-3; 8 bases are shared with TRBD1. The CDR3 loop spans 16 amino acids. Per the germline V gene, CDR1 is LNHDA and CDR2 is SQIVND (reference sequence). In DNA, the CDR3 is TGTGCCAGTACTATAAGCGACAGGGGCTCTGGAATCACCATATATTTT. Residues: CASTISDRGSGITIYF.

V gene TRBV5-3 combines with J gene TRBJ2-7; D possibly corresponds to TRBD1 (7 bases). TRBV5-3 is recorded as an ORF, its role being uncertain. Trimming pared 8 bases from V and 2 bases from J, leaving 20 bases between. The CDR3 is 15 amino acids. For the CDR3, the DNA is TGTGCCAGCAGCGCGGGACAGAGTCCTCCCTACGAGCAGTACTTC. Its translation: CASSAGQSPPYEQYF.

This clonotype was recorded at least ten times. The chain links TRBV11-2 to TRBJ2-1; possibly TRBD1 or TRBD2 for D (5 bases each). Germline V gene lookup returns CDR1 SGHAT and CDR2 FQNNGV. The CDR3 loop spans 15 amino acids. With 2 bases removed from V and 4 bases from J, the gap between germline ends came to 12 bases. The CDR3 is CASSLRGDLYNEQFF. DNA of the CDR3: TGTGCCAGCAGCTTACGAGGGGACCTTTACAATGAGCAGTTCTTC.

In this sample, this clonotype turned up a few times. The chain links TRBV5-6 to TRBJ1-1; D remains unclear. There are 14 residues in the CDR3. Germline CDR1 SGHDT, CDR2 YYEEEE. Deletions cut 4 bases from V and 4 bases from J, with 14 bases between. The CDR3 here is CASSPGEGLTEAFF. The CDR3 DNA follows: TGTGCCAGCAGCCCGGGCGAAGGGCTCACTGAAGCTTTCTTT.

This clonotype was observed many times. The chain couples TRBV6-2 or TRBV6-3 to TRBJ2-4; perhaps TRBD2 as D (5 bases). The ends were cut back, 7 bases at V and 2 bases at J, with 12 bases in the middle. The CDR3 is 14 amino acids. CDR1 is MNHEY, CDR2 SVGEGT, per germline. CDR3 nucleotides: TGTGCCAGCAATGGACTGATTACCAAAAACATTCAGTACTTC. Protein sequence: CASNGLITKNIQYF.